This TCR beta chain was found in a study of neurological immune-mediated disorders. This clonotype was recorded many times. TCRdb used MiXCR to reprocess the 5' RACE reads, holding one entry per CDR3 protein. This sample has tens of thousands of distinct CDR3 sequences, with 2% to 3% found just once. After removal of 0 bases from V and 4 bases from J, the junction contained 3 bases not matched to a gene. Germline V gene sequence: CDR1 GTSNPN, CDR2 SVGIG (reference sequence). The length of the CDR3 is 14 residues. The receptor was derived from a man aged 50 or older with multiple sclerosis. The specimen sequenced was PBMCs. The V and J genes are TRBV30 and TRBJ1-2, with 9 bases fitting TRBD1. This CDR3 is CAWSVTGGIYGYTF. The CDR3 DNA reads as TGTGCCTGGAGTGTAACAGGGGGCATCTATGGCTACACCTTC.